This TCR beta chain derives from a study of T cells expressing NK-cell markers. CDR1 is MGHRA, CDR2 YSYEKL, per germline. The CDR3 spans 16 residues. TCRdb reprocessed the 5' RACE reads, with one entry per CDR3 protein and no DNA. This sample contains more than 250,000 distinct CDR3 sequences. What was sequenced was blood T cells: a sorted CD56 or NKG2C T cell subset, CD4+ or CD8+ T cells, or bulk PBMC T cells (not recorded which). The chain carries TRBV4-1 and TRBJ2-1; TCRdb picks TRBD2, but there is no DNA to check that call. This sequence was found in a man younger than 35 in good health. CDR3 protein: CASSQGGTSGFNEQFF.